The present entry profiles one T cell receptor (beta chain) with its context. In germline, CDR1 is SGHRS, CDR2 YFSETQ. V gave up 5 bases and J gave up 5 bases, with 14 bases separating them. There are 14 residues in the CDR3. The record originates from a study of cytomegalovirus exposure and HLA in healthy donors. PCR employed 60 Vbeta and 13 Jbeta primers. The method was immunoSEQ multiplex PCR; TCRdb's version includes in-frame clones alone and lacks a portion of them. This table has 130,000 to 150,000 clones, approximately 77% appearing once. Specimen: PBMCs. The receptor comes from a woman in her 50s in good health and CMV-seronegative. The chain recombines TRBV5-1 with TRBJ1-5; TRBD1 is a possible D gene (5 bases). The CDR3 DNA reads as TGCGCCAGCAGTTCGGGGGGAACCGATCAGCCCCAGCATTTT. As protein: CASSSGGTDQPQHF.